These T cell receptor beta chains were read from a single sample in a study of T cell responses to AZD1222 COVID-19 vaccine. The table came from immunoSEQ multiplex PCR; TCRdb's copy has only in-frame clones and leaves some out. This repertoire shows under 130,000 clones, more than 70% found once; its top ten account for around 8.4%. The specimen comprised peripheral blood, sampled on day 0 of AZD1222 vaccination. These receptors came from an adult in good health. The CDR3 runs from the conserved cysteine through the conserved F or W. Each record gives: clone size, D gene, V gene, J gene, CDR3 protein, CDR3 DNA. A D gene is named only where the DNA matches it firmly. Only part of the rows carry a size: once, few, many, or a class if the clone is expanded.

clone_size: -; d_call: -; v_call: TRBV6-5; j_call: TRBJ2-7; cdr3_aa: CASSGHIYEQYF; cdr3_nt: TGTGCCAGCAGCGGACATATCTACGAGCAGTACTTC
clone_size: -; d_call: -; v_call: TRBV7-9; j_call: TRBJ2-2; cdr3_aa: CASSSPRENTGELFF; cdr3_nt: TGTGCCAGCAGCTCCCCGCGGGAGAACACCGGGGAGCTGTTTTTT
clone_size: once; d_call: TRBD2; v_call: TRBV2; j_call: TRBJ2-1; cdr3_aa: CASNERETNNEQFF; cdr3_nt: TGTGCCAGCAATGAGCGGGAGACGAACAATGAGCAGTTCTTC
clone_size: -; d_call: -; v_call: TRBV9; j_call: TRBJ2-5; cdr3_aa: CASSVNLGGETQYF; cdr3_nt: TGTGCCAGCAGCGTAAATTTAGGGGGGGAGACCCAGTACTTC
clone_size: once; d_call: -; v_call: TRBV24-1; j_call: TRBJ2-5; cdr3_aa: CATSDLHGRETQYF; cdr3_nt: TGTGCCACCAGTGATTTGCACGGGCGCGAGACCCAGTACTTC
clone_size: -; d_call: -; v_call: TRBV6-2/TRBV6-3; j_call: TRBJ2-7; cdr3_aa: CASSYLGVGPYEQYF; cdr3_nt: TGTGCCAGCAGTTACTTGGGCGTGGGCCCATACGAGCAGTACTTC
clone_size: -; d_call: TRBD2; v_call: TRBV3-1/TRBV3-2; j_call: TRBJ2-1; cdr3_aa: CASSPLTSEQQFF; cdr3_nt: TGTGCCAGCAGCCCCCTTACTAGCGAACAGCAGTTCTTC
clone_size: -; d_call: TRBD1; v_call: TRBV19; j_call: TRBJ1-1; cdr3_aa: CASRTGGQGTTEAFF; cdr3_nt: TGTGCCAGTAGGACCGGTGGACAGGGGACCACTGAAGCTTTCTTT
clone_size: once; d_call: TRBD1; v_call: TRBV6-5; j_call: TRBJ1-1; cdr3_aa: CASSYSKTGDTEAFF; cdr3_nt: TGTGCCAGCAGTTACTCGAAGACAGGGGACACTGAAGCTTTCTTT
clone_size: -; d_call: -; v_call: TRBV28; j_call: TRBJ1-2; cdr3_aa: CASSLDNYGYTF; cdr3_nt: TGTGCCAGCAGCTTAGATAACTATGGCTACACCTTC
clone_size: -; d_call: TRBD1; v_call: TRBV10-2; j_call: TRBJ1-1; cdr3_aa: CASSETGGTEAFF; cdr3_nt: TGCGCCAGCAGTGAGACAGGGGGCACTGAAGCTTTCTTT
clone_size: -; d_call: -; v_call: TRBV5-1; j_call: TRBJ1-5; cdr3_aa: CASSLAGDNQPQHF; cdr3_nt: TGCGCCAGCAGCTTGGCAGGGGACAATCAGCCCCAGCATTTT
clone_size: -; d_call: -; v_call: TRBV5-1; j_call: TRBJ2-3; cdr3_aa: CASSFGSMGTDTQYF; cdr3_nt: TGCGCCAGCAGCTTTGGGTCTATGGGCACAGATACGCAGTATTTT
clone_size: -; d_call: -; v_call: TRBV29-1; j_call: TRBJ1-2; cdr3_aa: CSVVQPYGYTF; cdr3_nt: TGCAGCGTTGTACAGCCCTATGGCTACACCTTC
clone_size: once; d_call: -; v_call: TRBV5-4; j_call: TRBJ1-2; cdr3_aa: CASSLRFGTNYGYTF; cdr3_nt: TGTGCCAGCAGCTTGCGGTTTGGAACTAACTATGGCTACACCTTC
clone_size: -; d_call: -; v_call: TRBV5-1; j_call: TRBJ2-5; cdr3_aa: CASSLEGRGETQYF; cdr3_nt: TGCGCCAGCAGCTTGGAGGGTAGGGGAGAGACCCAGTACTTC
clone_size: -; d_call: TRBD2; v_call: TRBV6-2/TRBV6-3; j_call: TRBJ2-7; cdr3_aa: CASSTTSGSSYEQYF; cdr3_nt: TGTGCCAGCAGTACCACTAGCGGGAGCTCCTACGAGCAGTACTTC
clone_size: -; d_call: TRBD1; v_call: TRBV7-9; j_call: TRBJ1-6; cdr3_aa: CASSLAQQGASSPLHF; cdr3_nt: TGTGCCAGCAGCTTAGCGCAACAGGGGGCGTCTTCACCCCTCCACTTT
clone_size: -; d_call: TRBD1; v_call: TRBV18; j_call: TRBJ1-5; cdr3_aa: CASSPPQGADQPQHF; cdr3_nt: TGTGCCAGCTCACCACCACAGGGGGCAGATCAGCCCCAGCATTTT
clone_size: -; d_call: TRBD2; v_call: TRBV6-5; j_call: TRBJ2-1; cdr3_aa: CASSHSGRAKDEQFF; cdr3_nt: TGTGCCAGCAGTCACAGCGGGAGGGCCAAAGATGAGCAGTTCTTC
clone_size: -; d_call: -; v_call: TRBV14; j_call: TRBJ1-3; cdr3_aa: CASSQAAGNTIYF; cdr3_nt: TGTGCCAGCAGCCAGGCAGCTGGAAACACCATATATTTT
clone_size: -; d_call: -; v_call: TRBV10-1; j_call: TRBJ2-2; cdr3_aa: CASSETIGPGELFF; cdr3_nt: TGCGCCAGCAGTGAGACCATAGGCCCCGGGGAGCTGTTTTTT
clone_size: -; d_call: -; v_call: TRBV2; j_call: TRBJ2-2; cdr3_aa: CASSNRNTGELFF; cdr3_nt: TGTGCCAGCAGTAACAGGAACACCGGGGAGCTGTTTTTT
clone_size: -; d_call: TRBD1; v_call: TRBV28; j_call: TRBJ2-7; cdr3_aa: CASSLSGQGGDSAYEQYF; cdr3_nt: TGTGCCAGCAGTTTATCCGGACAGGGTGGAGACTCTGCCTACGAGCAGTACTTC
clone_size: -; d_call: TRBD2; v_call: TRBV27; j_call: TRBJ2-1; cdr3_aa: CASTSPGGNEQFF; cdr3_nt: TGTGCCAGCACCAGTCCGGGAGGCAATGAGCAGTTCTTC
clone_size: -; d_call: -; v_call: TRBV6-2/TRBV6-3; j_call: TRBJ2-7; cdr3_aa: CASSYSSASEQYF; cdr3_nt: TGTGCCAGCAGTTACTCTTCCGCATCAGAGCAGTACTTC
clone_size: -; d_call: -; v_call: TRBV29-1; j_call: TRBJ2-7; cdr3_aa: CSVATSGATYEQYF; cdr3_nt: TGCAGCGTCGCAACTAGTGGAGCTACCTACGAGCAGTACTTC
clone_size: -; d_call: -; v_call: TRBV7-2; j_call: TRBJ2-3; cdr3_aa: CASSPFGSLGDTQYF; cdr3_nt: TGTGCCAGCAGCCCCTTCGGGAGTTTGGGTGATACGCAGTATTTT
clone_size: once; d_call: -; v_call: TRBV15; j_call: TRBJ2-6; cdr3_aa: CATNNYAGANVLTF; cdr3_nt: TGTGCCACCAACAATTATGCCGGGGCCAACGTCCTGACTTTC
clone_size: -; d_call: TRBD1; v_call: TRBV5-6; j_call: TRBJ2-7; cdr3_aa: CASSKGQGRYEQYF; cdr3_nt: TGTGCCAGCAGCAAGGGACAGGGAAGGTACGAGCAGTACTTC
clone_size: -; d_call: -; v_call: TRBV28; j_call: TRBJ1-6; cdr3_aa: CASSLNNNNSPLHF; cdr3_nt: TGTGCCAGCAGTTTGAACAACAACAATTCACCCCTCCACTTT
clone_size: -; d_call: -; v_call: TRBV29-1; j_call: TRBJ2-7; cdr3_aa: CSVAPGGQLGEQYF; cdr3_nt: TGCAGCGTCGCACCCGGGGGACAGTTAGGCGAGCAGTACTTC
clone_size: -; d_call: TRBD1; v_call: TRBV29-1; j_call: TRBJ1-5; cdr3_aa: CSPAYLDREGDQPQHF; cdr3_nt: TGCAGCCCCGCTTACCTTGACAGGGAGGGGGATCAGCCCCAGCATTTT
clone_size: -; d_call: -; v_call: TRBV19; j_call: TRBJ2-3; cdr3_aa: CASTPGPSTDTQYF; cdr3_nt: TGTGCCAGTACCCCAGGTCCTAGCACAGATACGCAGTATTTT
clone_size: -; d_call: -; v_call: TRBV30; j_call: TRBJ2-5; cdr3_aa: CAWWQRTQETQYF; cdr3_nt: TGTGCCTGGTGGCAGCGTACACAAGAGACCCAGTACTTC
clone_size: -; d_call: -; v_call: TRBV5-1; j_call: TRBJ2-1; cdr3_aa: CASSIPGSNEQFF; cdr3_nt: TGCGCCAGCAGCATCCCAGGGAGCAATGAGCAGTTCTTC
clone_size: -; d_call: -; v_call: TRBV12-3/TRBV12-4; j_call: TRBJ1-6; cdr3_aa: CASSLNDSPLHF; cdr3_nt: TGTGCCAGCAGTTTAAATGATTCACCCCTCCACTTT
clone_size: -; d_call: -; v_call: TRBV7-9; j_call: TRBJ2-5; cdr3_aa: CASSLGRGLAEETQYF; cdr3_nt: TGTGCCAGCAGCTTAGGAAGGGGACTGGCCGAAGAGACCCAGTACTTC
clone_size: -; d_call: -; v_call: TRBV3-1/TRBV3-2; j_call: TRBJ1-4; cdr3_aa: CASSQVNPLKLFF; cdr3_nt: TGTGCCAGCAGCCAAGTCAACCCTTTAAAACTGTTTTTT
clone_size: -; d_call: -; v_call: TRBV2; j_call: TRBJ2-5; cdr3_aa: CASTGEDQETQYF; cdr3_nt: TGTGCCAGCACGGGAGAGGATCAAGAGACCCAGTACTTC
clone_size: -; d_call: -; v_call: TRBV28; j_call: TRBJ2-3; cdr3_aa: CASSGTYTDTQYF; cdr3_nt: TGTGCCAGCAGTGGGACTTATACAGATACGCAGTATTTT
clone_size: -; d_call: TRBD2; v_call: TRBV18; j_call: TRBJ2-1; cdr3_aa: CASSPPLRESYNEQFF; cdr3_nt: TGTGCCAGCTCACCACCGTTGCGGGAGTCATACAATGAGCAGTTCTTC
clone_size: -; d_call: -; v_call: TRBV19; j_call: TRBJ2-5; cdr3_aa: CASSILRLDGQETQYF; cdr3_nt: TGTGCCAGTAGTATCCTCAGACTAGACGGACAAGAGACCCAGTACTTC
clone_size: once; d_call: -; v_call: TRBV9; j_call: TRBJ1-2; cdr3_aa: CASSPGESFDYGYTF; cdr3_nt: TGTGCCAGCAGCCCCGGGGAAAGTTTCGACTATGGCTACACCTTC
clone_size: -; d_call: TRBD1; v_call: TRBV5-5; j_call: TRBJ1-6; cdr3_aa: CASSRAGDSHNSPLHF; cdr3_nt: TGTGCCAGCAGCCGCGCCGGGGACAGTCATAATTCACCCCTCCACTTT